Below are 7 T cell receptor beta chains sequenced from a single sample in a study of T cells in tumors after PD-1 blockade. Clones were read by immunoSEQ multiplex PCR, and TCRdb kept only the in-frame ones, dropping some. This sample has about 33,000 clones, with 78% found just once. The sequenced sample was PBMCs, obtained before anti-PD-1 treatment. The source is a human donor with basal cell carcinoma.

The gene calls are TRBV28 and TRBJ1-4, with 7 bases that match TRBD1. Trimming took 3 bases from V and 5 from J; bases not matched to a gene: 3. There are 14 residues in the CDR3. Germline V lookup: CDR1 MDHEN, CDR2 SYDVKM. As DNA, the CDR3 is TGTGCCAGCAGTTTGGGACAGTCGAATGAAAAACTGTTTTTT. This translates into CASSLGQSNEKLFF.

The rearrangement uses TRBV7-8 and TRBJ2-1; D is perhaps TRBD2 (6 bases). This CDR3 has 16 residues. Trimming took off 0 bases at V and 6 bases at J, with 15 bases between the two ends. The germline gives CDR1 SGHVS, CDR2 FQNEAQ. CDR3 coding DNA: TGTGCCAGCAGCTTAGCCGGCCAGGGACTTGGCAATGAGCAGTTCTTC. This encodes CASSLAGQGLGNEQFF.

In this sample, this clone turned up once. The chain is built from TRBV27 and TRBJ1-1; 11 bases agree with TRBD1. CDR1 and CDR2 (germline): MNHEY, SMNVEV (reference sequence). The CDR3 contains 16 residues. V lost 6 bases, J lost 5 bases, and 11 bases stayed unmatched. Here the CDR3 reads CASSPLGQGGGTEAFF. CDR3 coding DNA: TGTGCCAGCAGCCCCCTGGGACAGGGGGGAGGAACTGAAGCTTTCTTT.

The chain joins TRBV5-1 to TRBJ2-7; unclear D gene. The V gene lost 4 bases and the J gene lost 4 bases, with 15 bases spanning the gap. Germline V gene sequence: CDR1 SGHRS, CDR2 YFSETQ. CDR3 length equals 14 residues. Written as DNA, the CDR3 is TGCGCCAGCAGCACCCCGTTCGGGTCTTACGAGCAGTACTTC. Translated, it gives CASSTPFGSYEQYF.

The chain couples TRBV6-5 to TRBJ1-2, with 7 bases identical to TRBD1. Per the germline V gene, CDR1 is MNHEY and CDR2 is SVGAGI. Trimming cost V 6 bases and J 4 bases; bases outside gene matches: 11. CDR3 length: 15 residues. CDR3 coding DNA: TGTGCCAGCAGACCTCCGAGGCAGGGGGGCTATGGCTACACCTTC. Translated, it gives CASRPPRQGGYGYTF.

The J gene is TRBJ2-7, the V gene TRBV7-6; 7 bases map to TRBD2. Trimming cost V 5 bases and J 5 bases; bases outside gene matches: 9. CDR3 length: 14 residues. The germline gives CDR1 SGHVS, CDR2 FNYEAQ. CDR3 sequence reads: CASSPGTNVDEQYF. DNA of the CDR3: TGTGCCAGCAGCCCTGGGACTAACGTGGACGAGCAGTACTTC.

The chain is built from TRBV6-1 and TRBJ1-1, with 8 bases aligning to TRBD1. Looked up from germline, CDR1 is MNHNS and CDR2 is SASEGT. The CDR3 runs to 13 residues. Trimming took 1 base from V and 11 from J; bases not matched to a gene: 6. This CDR3 reads CASSEGSYRGAFF. The DNA of the CDR3 is TGTGCCAGCAGTGAAGGGAGTTACAGGGGGGCTTTCTTT.